These T cell receptor beta chains were read from a single sample in a study of T-cell reconstitution after alpha-beta-depleted transplantation in children. TCRdb passed the PCR reads through MiXCR, listing each CDR3 protein once. The sample contains 220,000 or so distinct CDR3 sequences, under 9.5% of which appear only once. The specimen was PBMCs, mostly from graft donor cells, collected 180 days after TCRalphabeta/CD19-depleted stem cell transplant. These receptors were taken from a male patient under 18 who had a stem cell transplant for acute lymphoblastic leukemia, so the T cells may come from the graft donor. CDR3s include the opening cysteine and the closing phenylalanine or tryptophan. The D gene is left open where the match is weak. Not all rows give a size; the values are once, few, many and, for expanded clones, a class.

CDR3 protein: CASNLGAVSSGELFF
CDR3 DNA: TGTGCCAGCAACCTGGGGGCGGTGTCGTCCGGGGAGCTGTTTTTT
clone size: few
J gene: TRBJ2-2
D gene: NA
V gene: TRBV12-3/TRBV12-4
CDR3 length: 15

CDR3 protein: CASSGNRAQNIQYF
CDR3 DNA: TGTGCCAGCAGCGGTAACAGGGCCCAAAACATTCAGTACTTC
clone size: many
J gene: TRBJ2-4
D gene: NA
V gene: TRBV7-9
CDR3 length: 14

CDR3 protein: CSVVQKNIQYF
CDR3 DNA: TGCAGCGTCGTACAGAAAAACATTCAGTACTTC
clone size: many
J gene: TRBJ2-4
D gene: NA
V gene: TRBV29-1
CDR3 length: 11

CDR3 protein: CSALHSNQPQHF
CDR3 DNA: TGCAGTGCCTTACATAGCAATCAGCCCCAGCATTTT
clone size: NA
J gene: TRBJ1-5
D gene: NA
V gene: TRBV20-1
CDR3 length: 12

CDR3 protein: CATSRDRDRNEQFF
CDR3 DNA: TGTGCCACCAGCAGAGACAGGGATCGGAATGAGCAGTTCTTC
clone size: many
J gene: TRBJ2-1
D gene: NA
V gene: TRBV15
CDR3 length: 14

CDR3 protein: CASSRHPHYEQYF
CDR3 DNA: TGTGCCAGCAGCCGGCACCCCCACTACGAGCAGTACTTC
clone size: many
J gene: TRBJ2-7
D gene: NA
V gene: TRBV3-1
CDR3 length: 13

CDR3 protein: CATSRDSQYTGELFF
CDR3 DNA: TGTGCCACCAGCCGGGACAGTCAATACACCGGGGAGCTGTTTTTT
clone size: many
J gene: TRBJ2-2
D gene: TRBD1
V gene: TRBV15
CDR3 length: 15

CDR3 protein: CATSDSRTGYYEQYF
CDR3 DNA: TGTGCCACCAGTGATTCAAGGACGGGCTACTACGAGCAGTACTTC
clone size: many
J gene: TRBJ2-7
D gene: NA
V gene: TRBV24-1
CDR3 length: 15

CDR3 protein: CASSLLSGQSGGYTF
CDR3 DNA: TGTGCCAGCAGCCTCCTAAGCGGACAGAGTGGAGGCTACACCTTC
clone size: many
J gene: TRBJ1-2
D gene: NA
V gene: TRBV3-1
CDR3 length: 15

CDR3 protein: CASTGDAGGWHEQFF
CDR3 DNA: TGTGCCAGCACCGGAGATGCGGGGGGGTGGCATGAGCAGTTCTTC
clone size: few
J gene: TRBJ2-1
D gene: TRBD2
V gene: TRBV2
CDR3 length: 15

CDR3 protein: CASTSGGSGANVLTF
CDR3 DNA: TGTGCCAGCACCTCGGGAGGGTCTGGGGCCAACGTCCTGACTTTC
clone size: many
J gene: TRBJ2-6
D gene: TRBD2
V gene: TRBV28
CDR3 length: 15

CDR3 protein: CSVEGRDRDGYTF
CDR3 DNA: TGCAGCGTTGAAGGCCGGGACAGGGACGGCTACACCTTC
clone size: many
J gene: TRBJ1-2
D gene: TRBD1
V gene: TRBV29-1
CDR3 length: 13

CDR3 protein: CASSVTGLSDTQYF
CDR3 DNA: TGTGCCAGCAGTGTAACAGGGCTATCAGATACGCAGTATTTT
clone size: many
J gene: TRBJ2-3
D gene: NA
V gene: TRBV6-4
CDR3 length: 14

CDR3 protein: CASSRNSGRALFYEQYF
CDR3 DNA: TGTGCCAGCAGCAGGAATAGCGGGAGAGCCCTATTCTACGAGCAGTACTTC
clone size: few
J gene: TRBJ2-7
D gene: TRBD2
V gene: TRBV14
CDR3 length: 17

CDR3 protein: CASTWGDSHTGELFF
CDR3 DNA: TGTGCCAGCACCTGGGGGGACAGCCACACCGGGGAGCTGTTTTTT
clone size: many
J gene: TRBJ2-2
D gene: NA
V gene: TRBV7-8
CDR3 length: 15

CDR3 protein: CACNRRGGQGPLGTEAFF
CDR3 DNA: TGTGCCTGCAATCGTAGGGGGGGGCAGGGGCCCCTTGGCACTGAAGCTTTCTTT
clone size: few
J gene: TRBJ1-1
D gene: NA
V gene: TRBV2
CDR3 length: 18

CDR3 protein: CSARGNFTGNYREAFF
CDR3 DNA: TGCAGTGCTAGAGGCAACTTTACAGGGAATTATAGAGAAGCTTTCTTT
clone size: many
J gene: TRBJ1-1
D gene: NA
V gene: TRBV20-1
CDR3 length: 16

CDR3 protein: CASSFSGRNTGELFF
CDR3 DNA: TGTGCCAGCAGTTTTAGCGGGAGGAACACCGGGGAGCTGTTTTTT
clone size: many
J gene: TRBJ2-2
D gene: TRBD2
V gene: TRBV28
CDR3 length: 15

CDR3 protein: CASSARQGQGTYEQYF
CDR3 DNA: TGTGCCAGTAGTGCGAGACAGGGGCAAGGGACCTACGAGCAGTACTTC
clone size: many
J gene: TRBJ2-7
D gene: TRBD1
V gene: TRBV19
CDR3 length: 16

CDR3 protein: CSARDRGLQTQYF
CDR3 DNA: TGCAGTGCTAGAGATCGTGGACTCCAGACCCAGTACTTC
clone size: many
J gene: TRBJ2-5
D gene: NA
V gene: TRBV20-1
CDR3 length: 13

CDR3 protein: CASSPRESSNQPQHF
CDR3 DNA: TGTGCCAGCAGCCCCCGGGAATCTAGCAATCAGCCCCAGCATTTT
clone size: many
J gene: TRBJ1-5
D gene: NA
V gene: TRBV7-8
CDR3 length: 15

CDR3 protein: CASSLATLYEQYF
CDR3 DNA: TGTGCCAGCAGTTTAGCGACTCTTTACGAGCAGTACTTC
clone size: many
J gene: TRBJ2-7
D gene: NA
V gene: TRBV12-3/TRBV12-4
CDR3 length: 13

CDR3 protein: CASSLRGFSGANVLTF
CDR3 DNA: TGTGCCAGCAGCTTAAGGGGCTTCTCTGGGGCCAACGTCCTGACTTTC
clone size: NA
J gene: TRBJ2-6
D gene: NA
V gene: TRBV7-6
CDR3 length: 16

CDR3 protein: CAISTGERVRKTQYF
CDR3 DNA: TGTGCCATCAGTACCGGAGAGCGGGTTCGGAAGACCCAGTACTTC
clone size: many
J gene: TRBJ2-5
D gene: NA
V gene: TRBV10-3
CDR3 length: 15

CDR3 protein: CASSSQTGNGNTIYF
CDR3 DNA: TGTGCCAGCAGTTCTCAGACAGGGAACGGAAACACCATATATTTT
clone size: few
J gene: TRBJ1-3
D gene: TRBD1
V gene: TRBV6-5
CDR3 length: 15

CDR3 protein: CASSLARIRHINHTDTQYF
CDR3 DNA: TGTGCCAGCAGCTTAGCGCGAATCAGACACATCAATCACACAGATACGCAGTATTTT
clone size: NA
J gene: TRBJ2-3
D gene: NA
V gene: TRBV11-1
CDR3 length: 19

CDR3 protein: CSAFRGTYTEAFF
CDR3 DNA: TGCAGTGCTTTCAGGGGGACGTACACTGAAGCTTTCTTT
clone size: many
J gene: TRBJ1-1
D gene: TRBD1
V gene: TRBV20-1
CDR3 length: 13

CDR3 protein: CASSSGGRETQYF
CDR3 DNA: TGTGCCAGCAGCTCCGGGGGGCGGGAGACCCAGTACTTC
clone size: many
J gene: TRBJ2-5
D gene: NA
V gene: TRBV7-3
CDR3 length: 13

CDR3 protein: CASRPGTGVDGANVLTF
CDR3 DNA: TGTGCCAGTCGCCCCGGGACAGGGGTAGACGGGGCCAACGTCCTGACTTTC
clone size: many
J gene: TRBJ2-6
D gene: TRBD1
V gene: TRBV7-2
CDR3 length: 17

CDR3 protein: CSVAGQGPAGQPQHF
CDR3 DNA: TGCAGCGTTGCGGGACAGGGTCCTGCGGGGCAGCCCCAGCATTTT
clone size: many
J gene: TRBJ1-5
D gene: TRBD1
V gene: TRBV29-1
CDR3 length: 15

CDR3 protein: CSATAPQVSSYEQYF
CDR3 DNA: TGCAGTGCTACCGCCCCGCAGGTTAGCTCCTACGAGCAGTACTTC
clone size: NA
J gene: TRBJ2-7
D gene: NA
V gene: TRBV20-1
CDR3 length: 15

CDR3 protein: CASSLMRQGFTEAFF
CDR3 DNA: TGCGCCAGCAGCTTGATGCGGCAGGGGTTTACTGAAGCTTTCTTT
clone size: many
J gene: TRBJ1-1
D gene: NA
V gene: TRBV5-1
CDR3 length: 15

CDR3 protein: CASSPERIAGGGRGTQYF
CDR3 DNA: TGTGCCAGCAGCCCGGAAAGAATAGCGGGAGGCGGTCGGGGTACGCAGTATTTT
clone size: many
J gene: TRBJ2-3
D gene: TRBD2
V gene: TRBV7-9
CDR3 length: 18

CDR3 protein: CASSLGATGVAGFNEQFF
CDR3 DNA: TGTGCCAGCAGCTTAGGAGCGACAGGGGTAGCGGGGTTTAATGAGCAGTTCTTC
clone size: many
J gene: TRBJ2-1
D gene: NA
V gene: TRBV7-6
CDR3 length: 18

CDR3 protein: CASSSTGANSGANVLTF
CDR3 DNA: TGTGCCAGCAGCTCGACAGGGGCAAACTCTGGGGCCAACGTCCTGACTTTC
clone size: many
J gene: TRBJ2-6
D gene: TRBD1
V gene: TRBV7-3
CDR3 length: 17